This section outlines one TCR beta chain sequence together with its context. Its antigen is still unknown. This CDR3 contains 16 residues. Germline V gene sequence: CDR1 LNHDA, CDR2 SQIVND (reference sequence). J was trimmed by 7 bases and V by 7 bases; bases with no gene match: 13. The sample is drawn from a study of shared clonotypes between healthy human individuals. Findings of the study overall: Some clonotypes were shared by all four sorted-subset donors, while others were not shared. The non-shared ones had lower generation probabilities than the shared ones. Between four donors, naive CD4 clonotypes were shared at a level of around 4.8%.

Replicate PCRs run on sorted subsets employed 200 ng DNA, approximately 30,000 T cell genomes. Sequencing used immunoSEQ multiplex PCR; TCRdb keeps in-frame clones, though not all of them. The sample includes 2 million to 2.5 million clones, 85% to 95% seen only once; the top ten take 0.39%. The material sequenced was naive CD4+ T cells from PBMCs. As for subset: CD45RA+ positively selected. The receptor was derived from a man younger than 35 in good health. Some clones in this sample may be carry-over from other donors' samples. The chain recombines TRBV19 with TRBJ2-6; 7 positions match TRBD1. The CDR3: CASKDRAGLGANVLTF. Written as DNA, the CDR3 is TGTGCCAGTAAAGACAGGGCTGGGCTTGGTGCCAACGTCCTGACTTTC.